One and the same sample provided the 27 T cell receptor beta chains below, sequenced in a study of T cell responses to AZD1222 COVID-19 vaccine. The repertoire was sequenced with immunoSEQ multiplex PCR; TCRdb's copy has only in-frame clones and lacks some. This sample has over 45,000 clones, with around nine tenths found just once. Sequenced here: peripheral blood, sampled 28 days after the second AZD1222 dose. The receptors originated from an adult who received the AZD1222 COVID-19 vaccine.

The J gene is TRBJ1-5, the V gene TRBV5-8; 7 bases agree with TRBD1. This CDR3 region has 13 residues. The germline V gene has CDR1 SGHTS and CDR2 YDEGEE. Trimming took 4 bases from V and 7 from J; bases not matched to a gene: 5. The CDR3: CASSVQGYQPQHF. CDR3 DNA: TGTGCCAGCAGCGTACAGGGGTACCAGCCCCAGCATTTT. Full variable domain (remainder filled in from reference TRBV5-8 and TRBJ1-5): EAGVTQSPTHLIKTRGQQATLRCSPISGHTSVYWYQQALGLGLQFLLWYDEGEERNRGNFPPRFSGRQFPNYSSELNVNALELEDSALYLCASSVQGYQPQHFGDGTRLSIL.

V is TRBV4-2 and J is TRBJ1-5; TRBD1 might be the D (5 bases). Trimming stripped 0 bases from V and 4 bases from J, with 10 bases between. Germline lookup yields CDR1 LGHNA and CDR2 YNFKEQ. The CDR3 runs to 15 residues. The CDR3 nucleotides are TGTGCCAGCAGCCAAGACTCGGGGGGGAATCAGCCCCAGCATTTT. It encodes CASSQDSGGNQPQHF.

The chain links TRBV18 to TRBJ1-1, with D unresolved. From germline, CDR1 is KGHSH and CDR2 LQKENI. Trimming left V 6 bases short and J 0 bases short, with 11 bases between. The CDR3 consists of 14 residues. As DNA, the CDR3 is TGTGCCAGCTCCCAATTAGAGGTGAACACTGAAGCTTTCTTT. Protein sequence: CASSQLEVNTEAFF.

J is TRBJ1-2 and V is TRBV6-2 or TRBV6-3, with D possibly matching TRBD1 (5 bases). This CDR3 is built from 13 residues. V lost 2 bases and J 6 bases, leaving 10 bases between the germline ends. Germline V lookup: CDR1 MNHEY, CDR2 SVGEGT. The CDR3 is CASSYPARDGYTF. CDR3 DNA sequence: TGTGCCAGCAGTTACCCCGCCAGGGATGGCTACACCTTC.

This sequence joins TRBV6-1 and TRBJ1-1; D not certain. CDR3 length equals 13 residues. V was clipped by 2 bases and J by 10 bases, with 14 bases between them. Germline CDR1 reads MNHNS; CDR2 reads SASEGT. In DNA form, the CDR3 reads TGTGCCAGCAGTGAAACAGAGAGTGCCGGAGCTTTCTTT. This translates into CASSETESAGAFF.

The chain uses TRBV7-2 and TRBJ1-1; D uncertain. The V end was cut by 5 bases, the J end by 0 bases, with 7 bases between. This CDR3 is built from 13 residues. Germline V gene sequence: CDR1 SGHTA, CDR2 FQGNSA. The CDR3 spells CASSMGVNTEAFF. CDR3 in DNA: TGTGCCAGCAGCATGGGAGTGAACACTGAAGCTTTCTTT.

This sequence joins TRBV5-1 and TRBJ1-4, with D tentatively TRBD1 (6 bases). This CDR3 has 14 residues. Looked up from germline, CDR1 is SGHRS and CDR2 is YFSETQ. Between the trimmed V and J ends, which lost 3 bases and 5 bases, there was a span of 11 bases. The CDR3 coding sequence is TGCGCCAGCAGCTGGACGGGACACAATGAAAAACTGTTTTTT. Amino acids: CASSWTGHNEKLFF.

This sequence joins TRBV6-5 and TRBJ2-1, with TRBD2 matching 8 bases. Germline V gene sequence: CDR1 MNHEY, CDR2 SVGAGI. V shed 0 bases and J 7 bases; nucleotides not matched to a gene: 8. The CDR3 covers 16 residues. This chain's CDR3 is CASSYSGLAVRNEQFF. In DNA form, the CDR3 reads TGTGCCAGCAGTTACTCCGGACTAGCAGTTAGAAATGAGCAGTTCTTC.

This clone was seen a single time. The J gene is TRBJ1-1, the V gene TRBV6-5; weak D call: TRBD1 (5 bases). Trimming left V 6 bases short and J 4 bases short, with 18 bases between. The CDR3 sequence is 15 residues long. Germline values: CDR1 MNHEY, CDR2 SVGAGI. The CDR3 sequence: CASSLFSGGGTEAFF. For the CDR3, the DNA is TGTGCCAGCAGCTTATTTTCCGGGGGGGGCACTGAAGCTTTCTTT.

The chain has TRBV7-2 and TRBJ1-3; 8 nucleotides match TRBD1. After removal of 1 base from V and 2 bases from J, the junction contained 1 base not matched to a gene. This CDR3 is 15 amino acids long. Germline V lookup: CDR1 SGHTA, CDR2 FQGNSA. The CDR3 nucleotides are TGTGCCAGCAGCTTAGTGACAGGGGCTGGAAACACCATATATTTT. Its translation is CASSLVTGAGNTIYF. The full variable domain, completed using reference TRBV7-2 and TRBJ1-3, is GAGVSQSPSNKVTEKGKDVELRCDPISGHTALYWYRQSLGQGLEFLIYFQGNSAPDKSGLPSDRFSAERTGGSVSTLTIQRTQQEDSAVYLCASSLVTGAGNTIYFGEGSWLTVV.

This clone has only one observation. The V call is TRBV27, the J call TRBJ2-1, with 11 nucleotides matching TRBD2. The CDR3 spans 15 residues. Germline CDR1 is MNHEY and CDR2 is SMNVEV (reference sequence). V shed 7 bases and J 7 bases; nucleotides not matched to a gene: 9. CDR3 DNA: TGTGCCAGCACTTCCCCGGGACTAGCGGTTAATGAGCAGTTCTTC. It is translated as CASTSPGLAVNEQFF.

The gene calls are TRBV7-2 and TRBJ2-1; 9 bases match TRBD1. The V and J ends lost 6 bases and 5 bases, in that order; junction bases with no gene match: 5. Germline CDR1 SGHTA, CDR2 FQGNSA. This CDR3 is built from 14 residues. CDR3 protein: CASSTGQGHNEQFF. The CDR3 DNA sequence: TGTGCCAGCAGTACGGGACAGGGACACAATGAGCAGTTCTTC.

This rearrangement joins TRBV7-8 to TRBJ2-7; possibly TRBD1 or TRBD2 for D (5 bases each). Looked up from germline, CDR1 is SGHVS and CDR2 is FQNEAQ. Trimming removed 3 bases from V and 6 bases from J, with 15 bases in between. This CDR3 has 14 amino acids. The CDR3 sequence: CASSFMQGRGEQYF. Written as DNA, the CDR3 is TGTGCCAGCAGCTTTATGCAGGGCCGGGGCGAGCAGTACTTC.

The CDR3 protein is CASSLITNSPLHF. The CDR3, as DNA: TGTGCCAGCAGTTTAATAACGAATTCACCCCTCCACTTT. The gene calls are TRBV12-3 or TRBV12-4 and TRBJ1-6; unclear D gene. Deletions cut 2 bases from V and 7 bases from J, with 6 bases between. This CDR3 region has 13 residues.

This chain uses TRBV3-1 (or the pseudogene TRBV3-2) with TRBJ2-7; TRBD2 matches 8 bases. Trimming at V came to 0 bases and at J to 5 bases, leaving 15 bases not matched to a gene. The length of the CDR3 is 18 residues. Germline V gives CDR1 LGHDT, CDR2 YNNKEL (reference sequence). The CDR3, as DNA: TGTGCCAGCAGCCAAGATCGGGCTAGCGGGCTTTTCTCTCACGAGCAGTACTTC. It specifies CASSQDRASGLFSHEQYF.

The V gene is TRBV5-4, the J gene TRBJ1-1, with TRBD1 identical over 8 bases. Germline CDR1 reads SGHNT; CDR2 reads YYREEE (reference sequence). The CDR3 sequence is 13 residues long. Trimming at V came to 5 bases and at J to 0 bases, leaving 0 bases not matched to a gene. The CDR3 sequence is CASRTGVNTEAFF. In nucleotides, the CDR3 is TGTGCCAGCAGGACAGGGGTGAACACTGAAGCTTTCTTT.

This chain links TRBV6-5 with TRBJ2-4, with D maybe TRBD1 (6 bases). The CDR3 consists of 14 residues. Trimming took 6 bases from V and 6 from J, leaving 15 bases between them. Germline V gene lookup returns CDR1 MNHEY and CDR2 SVGAGI. The CDR3 protein is CASRHRDIGNIQYF. The DNA for the CDR3 is TGTGCCAGCAGACACCGGGACATAGGAAACATTCAGTACTTC.

This chain uses TRBV6-4 with TRBJ2-3; the D call may be TRBD1 or TRBD2 (5 bases each). Between the trimmed V and J ends, which lost 0 bases and 4 bases, there was a span of 11 bases. Germline V gene lookup returns CDR1 MRHNA and CDR2 SNTAGT. The CDR3 spans 15 residues. The CDR3 DNA sequence: TGTGCCAGCAGTGACTCGAGAGGGGAAGCAGATACGCAGTATTTT. This gives the protein CASSDSRGEADTQYF.

J is TRBJ1-6 and V is TRBV5-4; D remains unclear. The CDR3 extends over 15 amino acids. Germline CDR1 and CDR2: SGHNT and YYREEE (reference sequence). The V end was cut by 4 bases, the J end by 6 bases, with 14 bases between. The CDR3 protein is CASSPDVLINSPLHF. In DNA form, the CDR3 reads TGTGCCAGCAGCCCGGACGTCCTCATTAATTCACCCCTCCACTTT.

The chain uses TRBV24-1 and TRBJ1-2; D perhaps matches TRBD1 (6 bases). Per germline, CDR1 KGHDR and CDR2 SFDVKD. The CDR3 loop spans 14 amino acids. The ends were cut back, 3 bases at V and 0 bases at J, with 7 bases in the middle. CDR3 residues: CATSDQGPNYGYTF. The CDR3 DNA reads TGTGCCACCAGTGATCAGGGGCCTAACTATGGCTACACCTTC.

The chain uses TRBV12-3 or TRBV12-4 and TRBJ1-2; TRBD1 is a possible D gene (5 bases). Trimming cost V 7 bases and J 5 bases, with 14 bases left between them. CDR3 size: 13 residues. CDR3: CASNPSGAYGYTF. Written as DNA, the CDR3 is TGTGCCAGCAACCCCTCTGGGGCGTATGGCTACACCTTC.

The rearrangement joins TRBV3-1 (or the pseudogene TRBV3-2) to TRBJ2-5; D ambiguous. The germline V and J ends were trimmed by 0 bases and 5 bases, with 10 bases remaining between them. CDR1 is LGHDT, CDR2 YNNKEL, per germline (reference sequence). The CDR3 runs 14 residues. The CDR3 DNA is TGTGCCAGCAGCCAAGATCTGCCCGAGGAGACCCAGTACTTC. This codes for CASSQDLPEETQYF.

V is TRBV6-5 and J is TRBJ1-6; D is possibly TRBD1 (5 bases). Germline V lookup: CDR1 MNHEY, CDR2 SVGAGI. There are 16 residues in the CDR3. V was pared by 2 bases and J by 10 bases, with 18 bases between. The CDR3 reads CASSYHRGRRKSPLHF. The CDR3 DNA sequence: TGTGCCAGCAGTTACCATCGGGGACGGAGGAAGTCACCCCTCCACTTT.

The chain has TRBV10-2 and TRBJ1-2; D gene uncertain. The CDR3 loop spans 13 amino acids. The germline V gene has CDR1 WSHSY and CDR2 SAAADI. The V end lost 8 bases, the J end lost 7 bases, and 17 bases lay between the germline ends. The DNA of the CDR3 is TGCGCCAGCTTGGGAGGGTTCACCGCTGGCTACACCTTC. This gives the protein CASLGGFTAGYTF.

The rearrangement links TRBV3-1 (or the pseudogene TRBV3-2) to TRBJ1-3; 8 nucleotides agree with TRBD1. This CDR3 has 14 residues. J gave up 3 bases and V 4 bases, and 2 bases lay outside the gene matches. Germline loops: CDR1 LGHDT, CDR2 YNNKEL (reference sequence). The CDR3 region is CASSPGTGGNTIYF. The CDR3 DNA follows: TGTGCCAGCAGCCCCGGGACAGGTGGAAACACCATATATTTT.

This chain connects TRBV12-3 or TRBV12-4 to TRBJ2-7; the D is unclear. The CDR3 spans 13 residues. V dropped 3 bases and J dropped 6 bases, with 12 bases sitting between them. The CDR3 nucleotides are TGTGCCAGCAGTTTCGAGGTTTCCCCCGAGCAGTACTTC. Translation gives CASSFEVSPEQYF.

J is TRBJ2-5 and V is TRBV15; TRBD2 matches 11 bases. The CDR3 totals 18 residues. J gave up 5 bases and V 3 bases, and 14 bases lay outside the gene matches. Germline CDR1 LNHNV, CDR2 YYDKDF (reference sequence). The chain's CDR3 is CATSRVEASGRRGETQYF. DNA for the CDR3: TGTGCCACCAGCAGGGTCGAGGCTAGCGGGAGGAGGGGCGAGACCCAGTACTTC.